This entry features one T cell receptor (beta chain) sequence. These data originate in a study of T cell repertoires in cytomegalovirus infection. TCRdb re-analysed the reads in MiXCR, keeping a single row per CDR3 protein. The data contain approximately 750,000 distinct CDR3 sequences, 35% to 45% of them singletons. Trimming removed 4 bases at V and 1 base at J, with 11 bases between. The germline V gene has CDR1 LNHDA and CDR2 SQIVND (reference sequence). The CDR3 is 15 residues long. Material: PBMCs. J is TRBJ1-5 and V is TRBV19, with D possibly matching TRBD1 (5 bases). The clonotype originates from a human donor in good health (CMV status not recorded). Some clones in this sample may be carry-over from other donors' samples. CDR3 sequence: CASSTIGVSNQPQHF. The CDR3 DNA reads TGTGCCAGTAGTACGATAGGGGTGAGCAATCAGCCCCAGCATTTT.